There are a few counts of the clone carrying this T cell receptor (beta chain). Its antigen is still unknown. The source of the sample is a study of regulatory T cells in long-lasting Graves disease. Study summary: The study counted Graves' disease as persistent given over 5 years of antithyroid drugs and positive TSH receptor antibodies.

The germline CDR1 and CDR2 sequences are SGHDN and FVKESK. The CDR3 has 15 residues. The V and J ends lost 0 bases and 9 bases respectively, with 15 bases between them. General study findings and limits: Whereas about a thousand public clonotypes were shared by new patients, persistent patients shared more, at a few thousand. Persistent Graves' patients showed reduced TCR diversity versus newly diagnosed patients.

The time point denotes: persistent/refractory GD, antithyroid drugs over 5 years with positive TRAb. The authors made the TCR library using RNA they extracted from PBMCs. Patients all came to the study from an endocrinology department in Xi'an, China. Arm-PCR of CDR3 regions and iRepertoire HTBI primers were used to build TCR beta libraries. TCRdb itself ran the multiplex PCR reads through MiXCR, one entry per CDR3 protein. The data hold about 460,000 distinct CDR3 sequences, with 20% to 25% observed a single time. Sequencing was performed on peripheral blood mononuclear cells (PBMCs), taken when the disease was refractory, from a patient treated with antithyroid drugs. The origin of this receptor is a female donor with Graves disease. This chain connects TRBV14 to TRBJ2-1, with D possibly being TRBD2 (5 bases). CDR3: CASSQDARGLGEQFF. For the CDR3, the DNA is TGTGCCAGCAGCCAAGACGCTAGAGGGTTGGGTGAGCAGTTCTTC.